The 32 T cell receptor beta chains presented below share a single source sample, sequenced in a study of blood T cell repertoires in COVID-19. Only in-frame clones appear in the TCRdb table, and some are missing; sequencing was by immunoSEQ multiplex PCR. The sample carries more than 250,000 clones, more than 75% recorded once. Sequences were obtained from PBMCs or T cells enriched from blood (not recorded which). These receptors were taken from a woman between 18 and 30 years old who had recovered from COVID-19.

The rearrangement links TRBV5-5 to TRBJ2-7; D might be TRBD1 (5 bases). The germline CDR1 and CDR2 sequences are SGHKS and YYEKEE (reference sequence). The CDR3 sequence is 14 residues long. V lost 0 bases and J lost 2, with 9 bases in between. CDR3 protein: CASSLGDRAYEQYF. The CDR3 DNA reads as TGTGCCAGCAGCTTGGGAGACAGAGCCTACGAGCAGTACTTC.

This sequence joins TRBV5-1 and TRBJ2-7; 10 bases agree with TRBD1. The germline V gene encodes CDR1 SGHRS and CDR2 YFSETQ. V dropped 0 bases and J dropped 6; count of bases not matched to a gene: 9. This CDR3 comprises 16 residues. CDR3 residues: CASSLGLGTGVVEQYF. In nucleotides, the CDR3 is TGCGCCAGCAGCTTGGGGCTAGGGACAGGGGTTGTCGAGCAGTACTTC.

V and J are TRBV27 and TRBJ1-5; D perhaps matches TRBD1 (5 bases). Germline values: CDR1 MNHEY, CDR2 SMNVEV (reference sequence). The CDR3 runs to 14 residues. V lost 6 bases and J lost 2, with 11 bases in between. The CDR3 DNA sequence: TGTGCCAGCAGCTTGGGACTGGGCAATCAGCCCCAGCATTTT. Translation: CASSLGLGNQPQHF.

The gene calls are TRBV5-8 and TRBJ2-1, with TRBD2 matching 11 bases. V lost 4 bases, J lost 7 bases, and 13 bases stayed unmatched. Germline values: CDR1 SGHTS, CDR2 YDEGEE. CDR3 length: 17 amino acids. CDR3 sequence: CASSRGGTSGMGNEQFF. As DNA, the CDR3 is TGTGCCAGCAGCAGGGGGGGGACTAGCGGAATGGGGAATGAGCAGTTCTTC. The complete variable domain, with remaining parts taken from reference TRBV5-8 and TRBJ2-1, reads EAGVTQSPTHLIKTRGQQATLRCSPISGHTSVYWYQQALGLGLQFLLWYDEGEERNRGNFPPRFSGRQFPNYSSELNVNALELEDSALYLCASSRGGTSGMGNEQFFGPGTRLTVL.

The genes are TRBV23-1 and TRBJ2-7, with 8 bases identical to TRBD1. TRBV23-1 is noted as an ORF with a role that remains uncertain. The CDR3 consists of 15 residues. With V trimmed by 0 bases and J by 5 bases, 6 bases remained unmatched. The CDR3 sequence is CASSQSRQGKDEQYF. In DNA form, the CDR3 reads TGCGCCAGCAGTCAATCGAGACAGGGGAAGGACGAGCAGTACTTC.

The chain has TRBV19 and TRBJ1-2; D is uncertain. This CDR3 is 15 amino acids long. Per germline, CDR1 LNHDA and CDR2 SQIVND (reference sequence). Trimming cost V 3 bases and J 0 bases, with 11 bases left between them. This CDR3 reads CASSMRREANYGYTF. Written as DNA, the CDR3 is TGTGCCAGTAGTATGAGACGGGAAGCTAACTATGGCTACACCTTC.

This clone was counted a single time. This sequence joins TRBV7-2 and TRBJ1-2; 8 bases align to TRBD1. Trimming removed 0 bases from V and 5 bases from J; junction bases left unmatched: 8. The germline V gene has CDR1 SGHTA and CDR2 FQGNSA. The CDR3 contains 16 residues. The CDR3 protein is CASSLAQGAGSYGYTF. CDR3 coding DNA: TGTGCCAGCAGCTTAGCGCAGGGGGCTGGTTCTTATGGCTACACCTTC.

This sequence joins TRBV6-2 or TRBV6-3 and TRBJ2-2; perhaps TRBD1 as D (5 bases). Looked up from germline, CDR1 is MNHEY and CDR2 is SVGEGT. The V end lost 2 bases, the J end lost 2 bases, and 9 bases lay between the germline ends. The CDR3 has 15 amino acids. DNA for the CDR3: TGTGCCAGCAGTTACGGGCAGGGAAACACCGGGGAGCTGTTTTTT. As protein: CASSYGQGNTGELFF.

The rearrangement links TRBV4-3 to TRBJ1-1; D not resolved. This CDR3 region has 13 residues. Germline V gives CDR1 LGHNA, CDR2 YSLEER. Trimming removed 4 bases at V and 1 base at J, with 7 bases between. CDR3 protein: CASSLNTNTEAFF. The CDR3 DNA follows: TGCGCCAGCAGCCTGAACACGAACACTGAAGCTTTCTTT.

V gene TRBV30 combines with J gene TRBJ2-4, with D possibly matching TRBD2 (6 bases). Germline CDR1 and CDR2: GTSNPN and SVGIG (reference sequence). The germline V and J ends were trimmed by 0 bases and 7 bases, with 10 bases remaining between them. The CDR3 contains 13 residues. This CDR3 reads CAWSVEAGNIQYF. The CDR3 region has the DNA TGTGCCTGGAGTGTCGAGGCGGGGAACATTCAGTACTTC.

The count of this clone is one. The chain employs TRBV7-8 and TRBJ2-7, with D tentatively TRBD1 (6 bases). The CDR3 has 15 residues. Germline V gene lookup returns CDR1 SGHVS and CDR2 FQNEAQ. V was cut by 5 bases and J by 0 bases, with 14 bases left in between. The CDR3 spells CASSPRGADSYEQYF. CDR3 DNA sequence: TGTGCCAGCAGCCCCAGGGGCGCTGACTCCTACGAGCAGTACTTC.

The chain uses TRBV28 and TRBJ1-2; no reliable D call. Trimming shortened V by 1 base and J by 6 bases, and 12 bases separated the two germline ends. In germline, CDR1 is MDHEN, CDR2 SYDVKM. CDR3 length: 14 amino acids. In DNA form, the CDR3 reads TGTGCCAGCAGTTTATTTGGAGCGGGTCATGGCTACACCTTC. Protein: CASSLFGAGHGYTF.

The chain recombines TRBV10-2 with TRBJ2-3; a possible D gene is TRBD2 (6 bases). Trimming took off 10 bases at V and 4 bases at J, with 21 bases between the two ends. CDR1 is WSHSY and CDR2 is SAAADI in the germline V gene. CDR3 length: 15 amino acids. DNA of the CDR3: TGCGCCACCCGATTGGAGGGACCACAACCAGATACGCAGTATTTT. Translation gives CATRLEGPQPDTQYF.

This sequence joins TRBV10-3 and TRBJ2-3, with TRBD2 matching 15 bases. The junction had 6 bases not matched to a gene; V was cut back by 5 bases and J by 0 bases. The CDR3 runs 18 residues. Germline V gene data show CDR1 as ENHRY and CDR2 as SYGVKD. The CDR3 region is CAISSGTSGRISTDTQYF. The CDR3 DNA sequence: TGTGCCATCAGTTCCGGGACTAGCGGGAGGATAAGCACAGATACGCAGTATTTT.

The genes are TRBV3-1 (or the pseudogene TRBV3-2) and TRBJ1-3; D is possibly TRBD1 (6 bases). Germline values: CDR1 LGHDT, CDR2 YNNKEL (reference sequence). The CDR3 extends over 16 amino acids. Trimming stripped 4 bases from V and 0 bases from J, with 13 bases between. CDR3 nucleotides: TGTGCCAGCAGCCCCCGGACAGACTACTCTGGAAACACCATATATTTT. It codes for CASSPRTDYSGNTIYF.

The J gene is TRBJ1-2, the V gene TRBV10-1; 7 bases are shared with TRBD1. The CDR3 consists of 13 residues. Germline V CDR1 and CDR2: WNHNN, SYGVQD (reference sequence). The J segment lost 6 bases and the V segment lost 6 bases, leaving 7 bases of the junction unmatched. CDR3 coding DNA: TGCGCCAGCAGACCCAGGGGGACGGATGGCTACACCTTC. Encoded protein: CASRPRGTDGYTF.

J is TRBJ1-3 and V is TRBV10-3; 10 bases align to TRBD1. The CDR3 is 18 residues long. The V and J ends lost 3 bases and 0 bases, in that order; junction bases with no gene match: 8. CDR1 and CDR2 from the germline V gene are ENHRY and SYGVKD. The chain's CDR3 is CAISEPGQGPHSGNTIYF. Here the CDR3 DNA reads TGTGCCATCAGTGAACCGGGACAGGGGCCCCACTCTGGAAACACCATATATTTT.

This sequence joins TRBV9 and TRBJ2-1; 9 bases align to TRBD2. The V and J ends lost 4 bases and 5 bases, in that order; junction bases with no gene match: 16. The CDR3 runs 18 residues. From germline, CDR1 is SGDLS and CDR2 YYNGEE. The CDR3 is CASSTRLADQRGNNEQFF. Here the CDR3 DNA reads TGTGCCAGCAGCACCCGACTAGCGGACCAGCGGGGAAACAATGAGCAGTTCTTC.

The chain carries TRBV3-1 (or the pseudogene TRBV3-2) and TRBJ2-1; the match to TRBD2 covers 11 bases. The CDR3 totals 16 residues. Per the germline V gene, CDR1 is LGHDT and CDR2 is YNNKEL (reference sequence). V shed 4 bases and J 4 bases; nucleotides not matched to a gene: 6. CDR3 protein: CASSPSGTSGYNEQFF. DNA for the CDR3: TGTGCCAGCAGCCCGTCCGGGACTAGCGGATACAATGAGCAGTTCTTC.

This chain uses TRBV4-1 with TRBJ2-1, with D possibly TRBD2 on 6 matching bases. Germline V gene data show CDR1 as MGHRA and CDR2 as YSYEKL. This CDR3 region has 14 residues. The ends were cut back, 5 bases at V and 12 bases at J, with 20 bases in the middle. The chain's CDR3 is CASSFPVGGRGQFF. Here the CDR3 DNA reads TGCGCCAGCAGCTTTCCGGTGGGGGGAAGGGGGCAGTTCTTC.

The chain links TRBV28 to TRBJ2-7, with D perhaps matching TRBD1 (6 bases). V was clipped by 7 bases and J by 1 base, with 14 bases between them. The germline V gene has CDR1 MDHEN and CDR2 SYDVKM. The CDR3 runs 14 residues. CDR3 sequence: CASNPTGSSYEQYF. The CDR3 nucleotides are TGTGCCAGCAACCCTACAGGGAGTTCCTACGAGCAGTACTTC. Full variable domain (missing parts from reference TRBV28 and TRBJ2-7): DVKVTQSSRYLVKRTGEKVFLECVQDMDHENMFWYRQDPGLGLRLIYFSYDVKMKEKGDIPEGYSVSREKKERFSLILESASTNQTSMYLCASNPTGSSYEQYFGPGTRLTVT.

The chain's CDR3 is CASSIDLRTGNTIYF. CDR3 DNA sequence: TGTGCCAGTAGTATAGATCTACGGACAGGAAACACCATATATTTT. V usage is TRBV19 and J usage is TRBJ1-3; D might be TRBD1 (5 bases). CDR1 is LNHDA, CDR2 SQIVND, per germline (reference sequence). The CDR3 has 15 amino acids. The V end lost 0 bases, the J end lost 4 bases, and 10 bases lay between the germline ends.

The rearrangement joins TRBV19 to TRBJ1-2, with D perhaps matching TRBD1 (5 bases). The V gene's germline CDR1 is LNHDA and CDR2 SQIVND (reference sequence). The CDR3 consists of 14 residues. Trimming shortened V by 0 bases and J by 4 bases, and 9 bases separated the two germline ends. CDR3 bases: TGTGCCAGTAGTATAGAGAGACAGTCCTATGGCTACACCTTC. It encodes CASSIERQSYGYTF.

The V gene is TRBV6-5, the J gene TRBJ1-2, with 9 positions matching TRBD1. V was clipped by 7 bases and J by 7 bases; unmatched bases: 4. CDR1 and CDR2 from the germline V gene are MNHEY and SVGAGI. This CDR3 spans 12 amino acids. The CDR3 bases are TGTGCCAGCAAAACGACAGGGGGTGGCTACACCTTC. Residues: CASKTTGGGYTF.

This chain links TRBV11-2 with TRBJ2-3; no clear D gene. The CDR3 runs to 15 residues. Germline V CDR1 and CDR2: SGHAT, FQNNGV. V was trimmed by 1 base and J by 7 bases, leaving 15 bases between them. The CDR3 is CASSLVPRSPNTQYF. In nucleotides, the CDR3 is TGTGCCAGCAGCTTAGTACCTAGGTCCCCTAATACGCAGTATTTT.

The genes are TRBV6-2 or TRBV6-3 and TRBJ2-2; TRBD2 aligns across 7 bases. J lost 1 base, V lost 2 bases, and 1 base had no gene match. The germline V gene encodes CDR1 MNHEY and CDR2 SVGEGT. This CDR3 is built from 15 residues. CDR3 DNA sequence: TGTGCCAGCAGTTACGGCGGGGGGAACACCGGGGAGCTGTTTTTT. Residues: CASSYGGGNTGELFF.

This clone was observed a single time. The chain is built from TRBV6-2 or TRBV6-3 and TRBJ1-1, with D possibly matching TRBD1 (6 bases). Trimming took 3 bases from V and 6 from J, leaving 14 bases between them. Germline V gene lookup returns CDR1 MNHEY and CDR2 SVGEGT. The CDR3 sequence is 14 residues long. DNA for the CDR3: TGTGCCAGCAGTTATAGGGGGTTGGAGGCTGAAGCTTTCTTT. Translating it yields CASSYRGLEAEAFF.

The chain joins TRBV7-6 to TRBJ2-5; 9 bases line up with TRBD2. This CDR3 has 15 amino acids. V was pared by 6 bases and J by 5 bases, with 10 bases of the junction left unmatched. Germline loops: CDR1 SGHVS, CDR2 FNYEAQ. The CDR3 region is CASSNAGGRGETQYF. CDR3 in DNA: TGTGCCAGCAGTAACGCGGGAGGGAGAGGGGAGACCCAGTACTTC.

CDR3 residues: CASSLTQEKGWDTDTQYF. The CDR3 nucleotides are TGTGCCAGCAGCTTAACTCAGGAAAAGGGGTGGGACACAGATACGCAGTATTTT. The chain couples TRBV7-3 to TRBJ2-3; a possible D gene is TRBD1 (5 bases). The CDR3 has 18 residues. CDR1 is SGHTA and CDR2 is FQGTGA in the germline V gene. The ends were cut back, 0 bases at V and 2 bases at J, with 18 bases in the middle.

The V call is TRBV5-8, the J call TRBJ1-5; 7 bases line up with TRBD1. CDR3 length: 16 residues. Germline trimming cut 3 bases from V and 0 bases from J; bases unmatched to any gene: 6. Germline lookup yields CDR1 SGHTS and CDR2 YDEGEE. The CDR3 DNA reads TGTGCCAGCAGCTGGGGGACAGTTTATAGCAATCAGCCCCAGCATTTT. The encoded protein is CASSWGTVYSNQPQHF. Variable domain in full (rest from reference TRBV5-8 and TRBJ1-5): EAGVTQSPTHLIKTRGQQATLRCSPISGHTSVYWYQQALGLGLQFLLWYDEGEERNRGNFPPRFSGRQFPNYSSELNVNALELEDSALYLCASSWGTVYSNQPQHFGDGTRLSIL.

The rearrangement links TRBV7-9 to TRBJ2-5; no definite D call. Between the trimmed V and J ends, which lost 0 bases and 7 bases, there was a span of 15 bases. Germline CDR1 reads SEHNR; CDR2 reads FQNEAQ (reference sequence). The CDR3 covers 15 residues. In nucleotides, the CDR3 is TGTGCCAGCAGCTTAGCGGTGGGCAGAATAGGGACCCAGTACTTC. This gives the protein CASSLAVGRIGTQYF.

V usage is TRBV6-2 or TRBV6-3 and J usage is TRBJ1-5; maybe TRBD1 (5 bases). Per germline, CDR1 MNHEY and CDR2 SVGEGT. The V end was cut by 2 bases, the J end by 6 bases, with 11 bases between. The CDR3 runs 14 residues. CDR3 amino acids: CASSYSGGGQPQHF. In nucleotides, the CDR3 is TGTGCCAGCAGTTACAGCGGGGGGGGTCAGCCCCAGCATTTT.